This T cell receptor (beta chain) originates from a study of shared clonotypes between healthy human individuals. Study-wide results and caveats: Deeper or shallower sequencing was expected to change how clonotypes are shared among donors.

A note on this clone: Antigen specificity is unknown.

V was trimmed by 3 bases and J by 3 bases, leaving 9 bases between them. Germline V lookup: CDR1 SQVTM, CDR2 ANQGSEA. This CDR3 is 13 amino acids long. Generated by immunoSEQ multiplex PCR, the TCRdb table keeps only in-frame clones and is missing some. Of 2 million to 2.5 million clones detected, just over 90% appear once; the ten largest clones hold about 0.41%. The clonotype originates from a man between 18 and 35 years old in good health. Some clones in this sample may be carry-over from other donors' samples. The specimen was naive CD4+ T cells from PBMCs. Noted subset: CD45RA+ positively selected. V and J are TRBV29-1 and TRBJ2-4; D not certain. The CDR3 loop reads CSVERQIKNIQYF. As DNA, the CDR3 is TGCAGCGTTGAGAGGCAGATCAAAAACATTCAGTACTTC.